One sample yielded the 26 T cell receptor beta chains listed below, sequenced in a study of blood T cells in healthy people across ages. With a J-beta primer mix and a sample-barcoded 5' primer, a second PCR ran 7 to 11 cycles. TCRdb independently ran MiXCR on the 5' RACE reads; one entry per CDR3 protein. The sample shows 700,000 to 800,000 distinct CDR3 sequences, around 46% of them seen only once. Sequenced material: blood. Receptors originate from a woman aged 60-70 years in good health.

The gene calls are TRBV3-1 and TRBJ2-5; 7 nucleotides agree with TRBD1. The CDR3 extends over 13 amino acids. Germline assignment: CDR1 LGHDT and CDR2 YNNKEL (reference sequence). V lost 2 bases and J lost 4; bases outside the gene matches: 1. CDR3 nucleotides: TGTGCCAGCAGCCAAAACAGGGGAGAGACCCAGTACTTC. Its protein is CASSQNRGETQYF.

This clonotype was observed a few times. The chain recombines TRBV6-5 with TRBJ2-1, with TRBD1 matching over 10 bases. Germline V gives CDR1 MNHEY, CDR2 SVGAGI. With 5 bases clipped from V and 8 bases from J, the junction kept 9 bases outside the gene matches. The CDR3 sequence is 15 residues long. The CDR3 sequence: CASSPATGGTYEQFF. In nucleotides, the CDR3 is TGTGCCAGCAGTCCCGCGACAGGGGGCACGTATGAGCAGTTCTTC.

This clonotype was counted only a few times. The chain links TRBV6-2 or TRBV6-3 to TRBJ1-5, with 7 positions matching TRBD1. This CDR3 spans 16 amino acids. V was pared by 6 bases and J by 3 bases, with 11 bases of the junction left unmatched. Per the germline V gene, CDR1 is MNHEY and CDR2 is SVGEGT. The CDR3 nucleotides are TGTGCCAGCAGCGTACTGACAGGGACCTTCAATCAGCCCCAGCATTTT. Translating it yields CASSVLTGTFNQPQHF.

This clonotype was seen a handful of times. The chain recombines TRBV7-2 with TRBJ2-7; 8 nucleotides align to TRBD2. Germline V gene lookup returns CDR1 SGHTA and CDR2 FQGNSA. The CDR3 spans 15 residues. The junction had 6 bases not matched to a gene; V was cut back by 3 bases and J by 2 bases. In DNA, the CDR3 is TGTGCCAGCAGCTTTACTAGCGGAGAAGCCTACGAGCAGTACTTC. Its translation is CASSFTSGEAYEQYF.

The chain recombines TRBV7-2 with TRBJ2-7; no reliable D call. V gave up 2 bases and J gave up 4 bases, with 12 bases separating them. CDR1 is SGHTA, CDR2 FQGNSA, per germline. CDR3 size: 14 residues. The CDR3 is CASSLLQVGYEQYF. CDR3 bases: TGTGCCAGCAGCTTACTCCAGGTAGGATACGAGCAGTACTTC.

The V gene is TRBV3-1, the J gene TRBJ2-3; 9 bases fit TRBD2. The J segment lost 4 bases and the V segment lost 0 bases, leaving 2 bases of the junction unmatched. This CDR3 spans 15 amino acids. The germline V gene encodes CDR1 LGHDT and CDR2 YNNKEL (reference sequence). The CDR3 here is CASSQDSGGSDTQYF. CDR3 DNA: TGTGCCAGCAGCCAAGATAGCGGGGGCTCAGATACGCAGTATTTT.

This clonotype appeared a few times. This chain connects TRBV7-8 to TRBJ2-7; 14 nucleotides line up with TRBD2. CDR1 and CDR2 from the germline V gene are SGHVS and FQNEAQ. The CDR3 length is 18 residues. After removal of 5 bases from V and 4 bases from J, the junction contained 13 bases not matched to a gene. CDR3 nucleotides: TGTGCCAGCAGCGACCCCGGGACTAGCGGGAGAGGGATTTACGAGCAGTACTTC. Protein sequence: CASSDPGTSGRGIYEQYF. The whole variable domain, remainder taken from reference TRBV7-8 and TRBJ2-7, is GAGVSQSPRYKVAKRGQDVALRCDPISGHVSLFWYQQALGQGPEFLTYFQNEAQLDKSGLPSDRFFAERPEGSVSTLKIQRTQQEDSAVYLCASSDPGTSGRGIYEQYFGPGTRLTVT.

The genes are TRBV21-1 and TRBJ2-5; TRBD2 is taken as the D call from the table, unchecked against the DNA. TRBV21-1 is a documented pseudogene. The CDR3 is 14 amino acids. For the CDR3, the DNA is TGTGCCTGCAGCAACCTCCCGGGACTAGCGCGACAGTACTTC. Its protein is CACSNLPGLARQYF.

The sample holds a few counts of this clonotype. The junction does not match germline at one end; this may be a read error. The chain employs TRBV6-6 and TRBJ2-7; the match to TRBD2 covers 9 bases. The germline V gene encodes CDR1 MNHNY and CDR2 SVGAGI (reference sequence). This CDR3 has 14 amino acids. The CDR3 nucleotides are TGTGCCAGCACCACGACTAGCGGCGCCTACGAGCGGTACTTC. It translates to CASTTTSGAYERYF.

As for this clonotype: Being one base from a much bigger clone, this may be a read error. The V call is TRBV7-2, the J call TRBJ2-3, with 11 bases lining up with TRBD2. Germline values: CDR1 SGHTA, CDR2 FQGNSA. The CDR3 loop spans 14 amino acids. CDR3: CAGSLAGGPDTQYF. CDR3 bases: TGTGCCGGCAGCTTAGCGGGGGGGCCAGATACGCAGTATTTT.

This clonotype showed up just a few times. J is TRBJ1-2 and V is TRBV27; weak D call: TRBD1 (5 bases). This CDR3 region has 15 residues. V was cut by 6 bases and J by 5 bases, with 19 bases left in between. Germline V CDR1 and CDR2: MNHEY, SMNVEV (reference sequence). The CDR3 bases are TGTGCCAGCAGCCAGTACGTAAGGCAGGGATATGGCTACACCTTC. Amino acids: CASSQYVRQGYGYTF.

The CDR3 nucleotides are TGTGCCAGCAGCCCCGGGACTAGCGGGGGGACGCAGTTCTTC. This codes for CASSPGTSGGTQFF. The chain carries TRBV7-3 and TRBJ2-1; 15 positions match TRBD2. This CDR3 has 14 amino acids. The V segment lost 5 bases and the J segment 12 bases; nucleotides outside the gene matches: 5. CDR1 SGHTA and CDR2 FQGTGA come from the germline V gene.

V usage is TRBV5-5 and J usage is TRBJ2-3, with D perhaps TRBD2 (6 bases). The V end was cut by 3 bases, the J end by 6 bases, with 14 bases between. There are 14 residues in the CDR3. CDR1 is SGHKS and CDR2 is YYEKEE in the germline V gene (reference sequence). Here the CDR3 reads CASSSTGGMDTQYF. For the CDR3, the DNA is TGTGCCAGCAGCTCTACCGGGGGAATGGATACGCAGTATTTT.

In this sample, this clonotype turned up once. This sequence joins TRBV12-3 or TRBV12-4 and TRBJ2-3; D tentatively fits TRBD1 or TRBD2 (6 bases each). Trimming cost V 6 bases and J 3 bases, with 16 bases left between them. The CDR3 has 15 residues. The CDR3: CASSRARGGTDTQYF. CDR3 bases: TGTGCCAGCAGCCGGGCGAGAGGGGGGACAGATACGCAGTATTTT.

V gene TRBV28 combines with J gene TRBJ1-2; no definite D call. CDR3 length equals 10 residues. Trimming shortened V by 4 bases and J by 8 bases, and 5 bases separated the two germline ends. Germline-derived CDR1 and CDR2 are MDHEN and SYDVKM. The CDR3 region is CASSSPGYTF. The CDR3 region has the DNA TGTGCCAGCAGTTCCCCGGGCTACACCTTC.

DNA for the CDR3: TGTGCCAGCAGCTTGACCGGACAGGATAATCAGCCCCAGCATTTT. Protein product: CASSLTGQDNQPQHF. The chain carries TRBV5-6 and TRBJ1-5; 7 bases align to TRBD1. The CDR3 extends over 15 amino acids. CDR1 and CDR2 (germline): SGHDT, YYEEEE. The V and J ends lost 1 base and 4 bases, in that order; junction bases with no gene match: 5.

The chain combines TRBV20-1 with TRBJ2-7, with D unresolved. CDR3 size: 11 residues. Looked up from germline, CDR1 is DFQATT and CDR2 is SNEGSKA (reference sequence). This CDR3 is CSPYLRGEQYF. The CDR3 nucleotides are TGCAGCCCCTACCTTAGAGGCGAGCAGTACTTC.

DNA of the CDR3: TGCGCCAGCAGCTGGGACTACAGCACTGAAGCTTTCTTT. Translation: CASSWDYSTEAFF. The chain joins TRBV5-1 to TRBJ1-1; a possible D gene is TRBD1 (5 bases). V gave up 3 bases and J gave up 4 bases, with 10 bases separating them. Germline CDR1 SGHRS, CDR2 YFSETQ. The length of the CDR3 is 13 residues. Using reference TRBV5-1 and TRBJ1-1 for the parts outside the CDR3, the full variable domain is KAGVTQTPRYLIKTRGQQVTLSCSPISGHRSVSWYQQTPGQGLQFLFEYFSETQRNKGNFPGRFSGRQFSNSRSEMNVSTLELGDSALYLCASSWDYSTEAFFGQGTRLTVV.

This clonotype was observed a handful of times. The chain has TRBV6-6 and TRBJ2-3; D ambiguous. The CDR3 sequence is 15 residues long. Trimming pared 5 bases from V and 4 bases from J, leaving 16 bases between. The germline CDR1 and CDR2 sequences are MNHNY and SVGAGI (reference sequence). The DNA for the CDR3 is TGTGCCAGCAGTGCCCCGTGGGCTGCGGCAGATACGCAGTATTTT. This encodes CASSAPWAAADTQYF.

The chain links TRBV18 to TRBJ2-5, with D possibly matching TRBD1 (5 bases). V was cut by 3 bases and J by 3 bases, with 8 bases left in between. The germline gives CDR1 KGHSH, CDR2 LQKENI. This CDR3 spans 13 amino acids. The CDR3 DNA reads as TGTGCCAGCTCACCCACGGACAAAGAGACCCAGTACTTC. This encodes CASSPTDKETQYF. Full variable domain (missing parts from reference TRBV18 and TRBJ2-5): NAGVMQNPRHLVRRRGQEARLRCSPMKGHSHVYWYRQLPEEGLKFMVYLQKENIIDESGMPKERFSAEFPKEGPSILRIQQVVRGDSAAYFCASSPTDKETQYFGPGTRLLVL.

This clonotype was counted many times. This chain uses TRBV5-1 with TRBJ2-7, with D perhaps matching TRBD1 (6 bases). V lost 4 bases and J lost 4, with 12 bases in between. The CDR3 is 13 amino acids. CDR1 and CDR2 (germline): SGHRS, YFSETQ. CDR3 region: CASSRIQGYEQYF. In nucleotides, the CDR3 is TGCGCCAGCAGCCGGATACAGGGTTACGAGCAGTACTTC.

J is TRBJ1-2 and V is TRBV7-9, with D unclear. Germline V gene lookup returns CDR1 SEHNR and CDR2 FQNEAQ (reference sequence). This CDR3 spans 14 amino acids. V lost 1 base, J lost 13 bases, and 19 bases lay in between. This CDR3 reads CASSLGTALPAFTF. CDR3 coding DNA: TGTGCCAGCAGCTTAGGGACCGCTCTCCCCGCTTTCACCTTC.

The rearrangement links TRBV20-1 to TRBJ2-3; the match to TRBD2 covers 12 bases. The germline gives CDR1 DFQATT, CDR2 SNEGSKA (reference sequence). J gave up 7 bases and V 0 bases, and 5 bases lay outside the gene matches. This CDR3 has 15 amino acids. The DNA for the CDR3 is TGCAGTGCTAGAGATACTAGCGGGGGGCAAAATACGCAGTATTTT. Translating it yields CSARDTSGGQNTQYF.

The rearrangement links TRBV3-1 to TRBJ2-1, with D uncertain. The V gene's germline CDR1 is LGHDT and CDR2 YNNKEL (reference sequence). This CDR3 contains 12 residues. V was shortened by 1 base and J by 13 bases, with 11 bases between the two germline ends. The CDR3 bases are TGTGCCAGCAGCCAAGGACCCTCAGAACAGTTCTTC. Protein sequence: CASSQGPSEQFF.

This clonotype has just a few counts. The V and J genes are TRBV7-2 and TRBJ2-1; 8 positions agree with TRBD2. CDR1 SGHTA and CDR2 FQGNSA come from the germline V gene. CDR3 length: 16 amino acids. The V and J ends lost 2 bases and 4 bases, in that order; junction bases with no gene match: 7. The CDR3 reads CASSLNERENYNEQFF. CDR3 bases: TGTGCCAGCAGCTTAAACGAGCGGGAGAATTACAATGAGCAGTTCTTC.

The DNA for the CDR3 is TGCGCCAGCAGCTTGCTTGGGGACAGGGGCCACGAGCAGTACTTC. Its translation: CASSLLGDRGHEQYF. The chain carries TRBV5-1 and TRBJ2-7, with 10 bases lining up with TRBD1. V shed 1 base and J 5 bases; nucleotides not matched to a gene: 6. The CDR3 is made up of 15 amino acids. Germline V CDR1 and CDR2: SGHRS, YFSETQ.